Below, one T cell receptor beta chain is given with its context. Antigen unknown. This sample stems from a study of cytomegalovirus exposure and HLA in healthy donors. Across the whole study: Unique TCRs numbering some 77 million, obtained from HLA-typed donors, made up an early data release.

General study findings and limits: The study flagged about 160 TCR beta chains as cytomegalovirus-associated. Being productive about 90% or about 30% of the time was typical of most TCR beta V segments in an earlier analysis.

Amplification used 60 Vbeta primers and 13 Jbeta primers. Method: immunoSEQ multiplex PCR; TCRdb's copy keeps in-frame clones and lacks some. The sample shows approximately 50,000 clones, over 60% of them seen only once. V was pared by 6 bases and J by 8 bases, with 13 bases between. Germline values: CDR1 LNHDA, CDR2 SQIVND (reference sequence). This CDR3 has 12 amino acids. The chain carries TRBV19 and TRBJ1-1, with D possibly being TRBD1 (6 bases). This receptor was obtained from a man in his thirties or forties in good health and CMV-seropositive. The source material was PBMCs. This CDR3 reads CASSPGTLEAFF. The CDR3 DNA sequence: TGTGCCAGTAGCCCGGGGACACTCGAAGCTTTCTTT.